This T cell receptor beta chain was recorded in a study of blood T cells in healthy people across ages. Overall study results and limits: The recorded TCR beta diversity per million T cells decreased in a roughly linear manner with age.

Sample donors were healthy Caucasian individuals that came from Russia, aged roughly 6 to 100. Staff drew around 10 milliliters of peripheral blood from each donor. Extracted total RNA amounted to at least 5.5 micrograms for each sample. Note on this clonotype: The target antigen is unknown.

The CDR3 consists of 15 residues. V lost 5 bases to trimming and J lost 5 bases; unmatched junction nucleotides: 10. Germline V lookup: CDR1 DFQATT, CDR2 SNEGSKA (reference sequence). Primers used in a second PCR of roughly 6 to 12 cycles were a sample-barcoded 5' primer and a J-beta primer mix. A single record per CDR3 protein comes from TCRdb applying MiXCR to the 5' RACE reads. The sample contains about 1,500,000 distinct CDR3 sequences, about 28% of which appear only once. The clonotype comes from a woman aged 30 to 39 in good health. Sequenced material: blood. The chain couples TRBV20-1 to TRBJ2-7; TRBD2 matches at 12 bases. CDR3 DNA sequence: TGCAGTGCTCTCACCCTACTAGCGGGGGGAGACGAGCAGTACTTC. Translation: CSALTLLAGGDEQYF.